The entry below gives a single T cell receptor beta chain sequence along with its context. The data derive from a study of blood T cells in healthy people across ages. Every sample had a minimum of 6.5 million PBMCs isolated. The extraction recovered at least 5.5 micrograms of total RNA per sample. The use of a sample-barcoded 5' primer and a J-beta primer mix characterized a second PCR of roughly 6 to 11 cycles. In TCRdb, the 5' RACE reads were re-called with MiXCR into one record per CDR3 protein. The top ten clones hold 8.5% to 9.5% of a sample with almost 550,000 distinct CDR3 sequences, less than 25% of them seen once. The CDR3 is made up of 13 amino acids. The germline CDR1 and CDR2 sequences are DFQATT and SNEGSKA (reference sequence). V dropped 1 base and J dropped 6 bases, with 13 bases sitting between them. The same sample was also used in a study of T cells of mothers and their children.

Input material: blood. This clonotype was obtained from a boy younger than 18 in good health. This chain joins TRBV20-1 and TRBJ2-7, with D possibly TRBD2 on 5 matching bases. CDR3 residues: CSARGLDGLEQYF. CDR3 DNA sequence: TGCAGTGCTAGAGGCCTAGATGGACTCGAGCAGTACTTC.